This T cell receptor (beta chain) was identified in a study of T cell responses to AZD1222 COVID-19 vaccine. The assay was immunoSEQ multiplex PCR, and TCRdb's table has in-frame clones only and misses some. The profile covers about 160,000 clones, with 94% appearing a single time and 5.1% taken by the ten largest. Germline loops: CDR1 LNHDA, CDR2 SQIVND (reference sequence). The CDR3 covers 15 residues. Trimming shortened V by 6 bases and J by 5 bases, and 17 bases separated the two germline ends. The specimen was peripheral blood, collected 28 days after the second AZD1222 dose. This rearrangement joins TRBV19 to TRBJ1-3, with a possible D match to TRBD1 (6 bases). The sequence was collected from an adult who received the AZD1222 COVID-19 vaccine. CDR3 bases: TGTGCCAGTAGGATTTCGGGGGCGCGTAGAAACACCATATATTTT. Its translation is CASRISGARRNTIYF.